The sequence of this TCR beta chain was determined in a study of Graves' ophthalmopathy and Graves' hyperthyroidism. Transcripts of RNA were the source for amplifying TCR beta CDR3 regions. Scientists carried out first-round RT-PCR using HTBI primers and then a second-round multiplex PCR. One entry per CDR3 protein, called by TCRdb with MiXCR from the multiplex PCR reads. The table lists about half a million distinct CDR3 sequences, approximately 15% of them singletons. Germline values: CDR1 MNHNS, CDR2 SASEGT. This CDR3 spans 13 amino acids. The germline V and J ends were trimmed by 0 bases and 3 bases, with 6 bases remaining between them. Many counts were recorded for this clonotype.

This chain links TRBV6-1 with TRBJ2-7; D remains ambiguous. This sequence was found in a woman aged 25-40 years with Graves' ophthalmopathy. The source material was blood. CDR3: CASSEALIYEQYF. The CDR3 DNA reads as TGTGCCAGCAGTGAAGCGCTCATCTACGAGCAGTACTTC.